Below, one TCR beta chain is given with its context. Its specificity is not known. Measured with immunoSEQ multiplex PCR; TCRdb has only the in-frame clones, and not every one. The sample has some 490,000 clones; around 73% are singletons. The sample comes from a study of shared clonotypes between healthy human individuals. Whole-study findings and limits: Sequencing depth was expected to affect clonotype sharing among donors.

CDR1 SGHTA and CDR2 FQGTGA come from the germline V gene. The CDR3 has 13 residues. V was cut by 5 bases and J by 7 bases, with 15 bases left in between. What was sequenced was PBMCs. V and J are TRBV7-3 and TRBJ2-7; D possibly corresponds to TRBD2 (6 bases). The clonotype originates from a woman in her thirties or forties in good health. Some clones in this sample may be carry-over from other donors' samples. Written as DNA, the CDR3 is TGTGCCAGCAGCCCTACTTGGGCGGGAGAGCAGTACTTC. The encoded protein is CASSPTWAGEQYF.